This T cell receptor (beta chain) is from a study of CXCR3-negative and CXCR3-positive naive CD8 T cells. This clonotype is deemed medium-sized by its frequency. The CDR3 sequence is 16 residues long. In germline, CDR1 is LGHDT, CDR2 YNNKEL (reference sequence). Libraries were UMI-labeled 5' RACE TRB cDNA. TCRdb re-called the 5' RACE reads; every CDR3 protein appears as one record, without DNA. The sample's table shows about 28,000 distinct CDR3 sequences. The sequencing sample was made of memory CD8+ T cells from blood. This TCR derives from a human donor in good health. Some clones in this sample may be carry-over from other donors' samples. The chain has TRBV3-1 and TRBJ1-3. This chain's CDR3 is CASSQNYGISGNTIYF.